The source of this T cell receptor (beta chain) is a study of spatial heterogeneity in lung cancer. TCRdb re-called the 5' RACE reads through MiXCR, storing one row per CDR3 protein. This repertoire shows thousands of distinct CDR3 sequences, 6.9% found once; its top ten account for roughly 20%. Overall study results and limits: Tracking of tumor mutation counts was seen in expanded intratumoral alpha and beta TCR counts.

Regarding time point: sample taken at primary tumor resection. About this clonotype itself: As yet, its antigen is unknown. The library was built for alpha chains, so this beta chain is an off-target read and its size means little.

The CDR3 is 11 amino acids. Germline V gene data show CDR1 as LNHNV and CDR2 as YYDKDF (reference sequence). V lost 6 bases to trimming and J lost 9 bases, with 9 bases between them. The chain has TRBV15 and TRBJ2-1; possibly TRBD2 for D (5 bases). The input for sequencing was lung tumor tissue, taken at surgery. The clonotype was recovered from a male donor with early-stage non-small cell lung cancer. CDR3 in DNA: TGTGCCACCAGGGCGAGCGGTGAGCAGTTCTTC. Its protein product is CATRASGEQFF. Looking up the rest from reference TRBV15 and TRBJ2-1 gives the full variable domain: DAMVIQNPRYQVTQFGKPVTLSCSQTLNHNVMYWYQQKSSQAPKLLFHYYDKDFNNEADTPDNFQSRRPNTSFCFLDIRSPGLGDTAMYLCATRASGEQFFGPGTRLTVL.